These 27 T cell receptor beta chains share one sample of origin, sequenced in a study of CD8 T cells in ankylosing spondylitis. The antigens of these receptors remain unknown. Broader study findings: One TCR beta motif, made up of eight or nine highly homologous variants, appeared characteristic of ankylosing spondylitis blood.

MiXCR was run by TCRdb on the 5' RACE reads, yielding one entry per CDR3 protein. There are tens of thousands of distinct CDR3 sequences in the sample; about 9% occur only once, and 30% lies in the top ten. Sequenced input: blood, either unsorted or a sorted T cell fraction (not recorded which). The receptors originated from a male donor with ankylosing spondylitis.

At least ten counts were recorded for this clonotype. The chain joins TRBV25-1 to TRBJ1-1, with D unclear. The germline gives CDR1 MGHDK, CDR2 SYGVNS. V was pared by 3 bases and J by 1 base, with 9 bases between. This CDR3 has 14 residues. The CDR3: CASSDPGPNTEAFF. The CDR3 nucleotides are TGTGCCAGCAGTGATCCCGGGCCGAACACTGAAGCTTTCTTT. The whole variable domain, remainder taken from reference TRBV25-1 and TRBJ1-1, is EADIYQTPRYLVIGTGKKITLECSQTMGHDKMYWYQQDPGMELHLIHYSYGVNSTEKGDLSSESTVSRIRTEHFPLTLESARPSHTSQYLCASSDPGPNTEAFFGQGTRLTVV.

This clonotype was counted ten times or more. The CDR3 loop is CASSQPRDRIRGGGTEAFF. The CDR3 bases are TGCGCCAGCAGCCAACCCCGGGACAGGATTCGCGGTGGAGGCACTGAAGCTTTCTTT. The chain uses TRBV4-1 and TRBJ1-1; 8 nucleotides match TRBD1. Germline V lookup: CDR1 MGHRA, CDR2 YSYEKL. This CDR3 spans 19 amino acids. V shed 2 bases and J 4 bases; nucleotides not matched to a gene: 18.

The chain joins TRBV11-2 to TRBJ2-3; no definite D call. CDR3 length: 18 residues. Germline loops: CDR1 SGHAT, CDR2 FQNNGV. Trimming left V 5 bases short and J 3 bases short, with 24 bases between. CDR3 in DNA: TGTGCCAGCAGCCAAGGGTGGTACCTTCGTCCGACAACAGATACGCAGTATTTT. Translation gives CASSQGWYLRPTTDTQYF. The variable domain in full, completed from reference TRBV11-2 and TRBJ2-3, reads EAGVAQSPRYKIIEKRQSVAFWCNPISGHATLYWYQQILGQGPKLLIQFQNNGVVDDSQLPKDRFSAERLKGVDSTLKIQPAKLEDSAVYLCASSQGWYLRPTTDTQYFGPGTRLTVL.

V usage is TRBV5-1 and J usage is TRBJ2-1; TRBD2 is a possible D gene (6 bases). Trimming took 0 bases from V and 4 from J, leaving 20 bases between them. The CDR3 consists of 18 residues. CDR1 is SGHRS and CDR2 is YFSETQ in the germline V gene. CDR3 in amino acids: CASSLEVWLAEKYNEQFF. The DNA for the CDR3 is TGCGCCAGCAGCTTGGAAGTTTGGTTAGCGGAGAAATACAATGAGCAGTTCTTC.

This chain links TRBV2 with TRBJ2-1, with 12 bases fitting TRBD2. J was trimmed by 8 bases and V by 5 bases; bases with no gene match: 4. The CDR3 runs to 14 residues. Germline V gives CDR1 SNHLY, CDR2 FYNNEI. CDR3: CASSSRTSGDEQFF. In DNA, the CDR3 is TGTGCCAGCAGTTCAAGGACTAGCGGGGATGAGCAGTTCTTC.

This clonotype was counted only a few times. The chain has TRBV27 and TRBJ1-5; TRBD1 matches 8 bases. The length of the CDR3 is 14 residues. Germline CDR1 and CDR2: MNHEY and SMNVEV (reference sequence). V gave up 5 bases and J gave up 6 bases; unmatched junction bases: 6. The CDR3 loop reads CASSPTGEGQPQHF. The DNA for the CDR3 is TGTGCCAGCAGTCCGACAGGGGAAGGTCAGCCCCAGCATTTT.

Ten or more counts support this clonotype. This chain joins TRBV5-6 and TRBJ2-6; D remains ambiguous. Germline V lookup: CDR1 SGHDT, CDR2 YYEEEE. V shed 3 bases and J shed 0 bases, with 7 bases lying between them. The CDR3 extends over 15 amino acids. Here the CDR3 reads CASSYKDSGANVLTF. The DNA for the CDR3 is TGTGCCAGCAGCTATAAGGACTCTGGGGCCAACGTCCTGACTTTC.

This rearrangement joins TRBV27 to TRBJ2-1, with D unresolved. CDR1 is MNHEY and CDR2 is SMNVEV in the germline V gene (reference sequence). This CDR3 has 13 residues. With 3 bases removed from V and 2 bases from J, the gap between germline ends came to 5 bases. The CDR3 DNA is TGTGCCAGCAGTTTTTTTCCCTACAATGAGCAGTTCTTC. Translated, it gives CASSFFPYNEQFF.

There are many counts of this clonotype. This sequence joins TRBV12-3 or TRBV12-4 and TRBJ2-1, with D perhaps matching TRBD2 (5 bases). This CDR3 is built from 14 residues. Trimming stripped 3 bases from V and 3 bases from J, with 9 bases between. The CDR3 loop is CASSFTRGYNEQFF. Here the CDR3 DNA reads TGTGCCAGCAGTTTTACCCGGGGCTACAATGAGCAGTTCTTC.

The table lists this clonotype with a few counts. The chain combines TRBV7-8 with TRBJ1-5; D is possibly TRBD1 (6 bases). Germline loops: CDR1 SGHVS, CDR2 FQNEAQ. The CDR3 is made up of 17 amino acids. Between the trimmed V and J ends, which lost 4 bases and 0 bases, there was a span of 16 bases. DNA of the CDR3: TGTGCCAGCAGCTGGTCCGGGACAAAATATAGCAATCAGCCCCAGCATTTT. This encodes CASSWSGTKYSNQPQHF.

V gene TRBV3-1 combines with J gene TRBJ2-7; 8 bases match TRBD2. The CDR3 spans 16 residues. Germline-derived CDR1 and CDR2 are LGHDT and YNNKEL (reference sequence). The junction had 12 bases not matched to a gene; V was cut back by 3 bases and J by 5 bases. As DNA, the CDR3 is TGTGCCAGCAGCCACTTTCAAGCGGGAGCCACCAACGAGCAGTACTTC. Protein product: CASSHFQAGATNEQYF.

The sample holds many counts of this clonotype. The chain recombines TRBV7-9 with TRBJ2-2, with 12 bases identical to TRBD1. Germline V gene lookup returns CDR1 SEHNR and CDR2 FQNEAQ (reference sequence). Trimming took 5 bases from V and 1 from J; bases not matched to a gene: 5. The length of the CDR3 is 17 residues. CDR3 sequence: CASSPGQGAQNTGELFF. As DNA, the CDR3 is TGTGCCAGCAGCCCGGGACAGGGGGCGCAGAACACCGGGGAGCTGTTTTTT.

In this sample, this clonotype turned up many times. The rearrangement links TRBV5-6 to TRBJ2-1; 7 bases agree with TRBD2. The junction had 1 base not matched to a gene; V was cut back by 0 bases and J by 10 bases. There are 12 residues in the CDR3. Germline V gives CDR1 SGHDT, CDR2 YYEEEE. CDR3 residues: CASSLGEGEQFF. In DNA form, the CDR3 reads TGTGCCAGCAGCTTGGGGGAGGGGGAGCAGTTCTTC.

This clonotype was detected ten times or more. The chain recombines TRBV2 with TRBJ2-5; the match to TRBD1 covers 12 bases. The CDR3 is 15 residues long. V lost 6 bases and J lost 5; bases outside the gene matches: 7. Germline V gene sequence: CDR1 SNHLY, CDR2 FYNNEI. CDR3 coding DNA: TGTGCCAGCAGGAGGGACAGGGGGCCGGATGAGACCCAGTACTTC. It yields the protein CASRRDRGPDETQYF.

This clonotype was seen at least ten times. The chain joins TRBV7-9 to TRBJ1-4; no clear D. Trimming took off 4 bases at V and 7 bases at J, with 16 bases between the two ends. This CDR3 has 15 amino acids. Looked up from germline, CDR1 is SEHNR and CDR2 is FQNEAQ (reference sequence). In DNA, the CDR3 is TGTGCCAGCAGCTCACGGAGGGAGGAAGGTGAAAAACTGTTTTTT. Protein: CASSSRREEGEKLFF.

The gene calls are TRBV28 and TRBJ2-7; D gene ambiguous. The V gene's germline CDR1 is MDHEN and CDR2 SYDVKM. The CDR3 is made up of 13 amino acids. Trimming removed 6 bases at V and 6 bases at J, with 15 bases between. CDR3 bases: TGTGCCAGCAGCACCCCCCCCGACGGCGAGCAGTACGTC. Translated: CASSTPPDGEQYV.

This chain connects TRBV7-8 to TRBJ2-4; no reliable D call. The CDR3 length is 15 residues. V dropped 2 bases and J dropped 0 bases, with 8 bases sitting between them. The V gene's germline CDR1 is SGHVS and CDR2 FQNEAQ. The CDR3 region is CASSLMPLAKNIQYF. The CDR3 coding sequence is TGTGCCAGCAGCTTAATGCCACTAGCCAAAAACATTCAGTACTTC.

This clonotype has ten or more counts. CDR3 sequence (DNA): TGTGCCAGCAGTTTGTCGGGACCGATGACCGGGGAGCTGTTTTTT. Its protein is CASSLSGPMTGELFF. The chain has TRBV11-2 and TRBJ2-2; either TRBD1 or TRBD2 may fit D (5 bases each). This CDR3 spans 15 amino acids. Between the trimmed V and J ends, which lost 6 bases and 5 bases, there was a span of 16 bases. From germline, CDR1 is SGHAT and CDR2 FQNNGV.

This clonotype has only a few counts. This chain connects TRBV6-1 to TRBJ2-1; 7 bases line up with TRBD2. The CDR3 consists of 15 residues. V was pared by 6 bases and J by 2 bases, with 7 bases of the junction left unmatched. In germline, CDR1 is MNHNS, CDR2 SASEGT. The CDR3 nucleotides are TGTGCCAGCAGCCCGAGCGGGGCCGCCTACAATGAGCAGTTCTTC. It is translated as CASSPSGAAYNEQFF.

This clonotype was found many times. J is TRBJ2-1 and V is TRBV29-1, with D hard to call. CDR1 and CDR2 from the germline V gene are SQVTM and ANQGSEA. The V and J ends lost 3 bases and 0 bases respectively, with 18 bases between them. The CDR3 is 17 amino acids. CDR3 region: CSVEGSYLSYSYNEQFF. CDR3 bases: TGCAGCGTTGAGGGGTCCTACCTTAGCTACTCCTACAATGAGCAGTTCTTC.

In its sample, this clonotype was seen many times. This chain uses TRBV4-2 with TRBJ2-7; 8 positions match TRBD2. V dropped 3 bases and J dropped 2; count of bases not matched to a gene: 15. Per germline, CDR1 LGHNA and CDR2 YNFKEQ. The CDR3 extends over 18 amino acids. The CDR3 nucleotides read TGTGCCAGCAGCCACATTCTCCCCGGGTTAGCGGGGACCTACGAGCAGTACTTC. This encodes CASSHILPGLAGTYEQYF.

This chain links TRBV5-1 with TRBJ1-1; no clear D gene. Germline assignment: CDR1 SGHRS and CDR2 YFSETQ. There are 15 residues in the CDR3. V lost 2 bases to trimming and J lost 0 bases, with 11 bases between them. CDR3 bases: TGCGCCAGCAGCTTCCGGGGTTACATGAACACTGAAGCTTTCTTT. This translates into CASSFRGYMNTEAFF.

This chain links TRBV30 with TRBJ1-3; D remains ambiguous. The CDR3 has 15 amino acids. Germline CDR1 reads GTSNPN; CDR2 reads SVGIG (reference sequence). Trimming removed 2 bases from V and 2 bases from J, with 13 bases in between. The CDR3 coding sequence is TGTGCCTGGAGTCCGACACCCTCCACTGGAAACACCATATATTTT. Protein product: CAWSPTPSTGNTIYF.

The rearrangement links TRBV7-2 to TRBJ1-1; D gene ambiguous. The CDR3 has 14 amino acids. The germline V gene has CDR1 SGHTA and CDR2 FQGNSA. Trimming took 5 bases from V and 0 from J, leaving 10 bases between them. The CDR3, as DNA: TGTGCCAGCAGCCCCCGGGCGGTGAACACTGAAGCTTTCTTT. It specifies CASSPRAVNTEAFF.

The gene calls are TRBV9 and TRBJ2-5; D gene unclear. Trimming took 0 bases from V and 1 from J, leaving 4 bases between them. Germline lookup yields CDR1 SGDLS and CDR2 YYNGEE. This CDR3 contains 13 residues. The CDR3 DNA reads as TGTGCCAGCAGCGTAGTTTCCCAAGAGACCCAGTACTTC. Translating it yields CASSVVSQETQYF.

Many counts were recorded for this clonotype. The chain recombines TRBV27 with TRBJ2-1, with 10 bases that match TRBD2. Germline V lookup: CDR1 MNHEY, CDR2 SMNVEV (reference sequence). The CDR3 runs 15 residues. V gave up 6 bases and J gave up 2 bases; unmatched junction bases: 4. DNA for the CDR3: TGTGCCAGCAGCCCCGGACTAGCGGCCTACAATGAGCAGTTCTTC. It encodes CASSPGLAAYNEQFF.

This clonotype was recorded at least ten times. V and J are TRBV10-3 and TRBJ1-2; D might be TRBD1 (6 bases). There are 13 residues in the CDR3. Germline CDR1 is ENHRY and CDR2 is SYGVKD. Trimming pared 7 bases from V and 2 bases from J, leaving 11 bases between. DNA of the CDR3: TGTGCCATCAACCCCCAGGGGAACTATGGCTACACCTTC. It specifies CAINPQGNYGYTF.